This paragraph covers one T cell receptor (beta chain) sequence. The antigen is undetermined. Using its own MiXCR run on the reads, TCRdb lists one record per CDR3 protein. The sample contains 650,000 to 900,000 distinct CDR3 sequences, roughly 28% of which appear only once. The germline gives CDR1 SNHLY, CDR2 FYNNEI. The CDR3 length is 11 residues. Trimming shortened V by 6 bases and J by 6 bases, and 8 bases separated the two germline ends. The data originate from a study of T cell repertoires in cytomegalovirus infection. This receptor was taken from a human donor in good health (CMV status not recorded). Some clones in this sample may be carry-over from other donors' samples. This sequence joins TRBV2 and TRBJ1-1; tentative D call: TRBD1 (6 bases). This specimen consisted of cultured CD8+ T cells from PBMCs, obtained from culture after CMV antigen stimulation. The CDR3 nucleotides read TGTGCCAGCAGAGGGGGTCCTGAAGCTTTCTTT. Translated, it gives CASRGGPEAFF.